Listed here are 27 T cell receptor beta chains from one sample, sequenced in a study of response to subunit inactivated influenza vaccine. TCRdb passed the RT-PCR reads through MiXCR, listing each CDR3 protein once. Of hundreds of thousands of distinct CDR3 sequences in the sample, approximately 24% were seen once. Sequences were derived from CD4+ T cells sorted from PBMCs, sampled more than 4 days after vaccination. These receptor sequences come from a man aged 50 or older who received an inactivated influenza vaccine.

The rearrangement uses TRBV27 and TRBJ2-7; D remains unclear. Between the trimmed V and J ends, which lost 7 bases and 6 bases, there was a span of 16 bases. The CDR3 sequence is 13 residues long. Germline lookup yields CDR1 MNHEY and CDR2 SMNVEV (reference sequence). Written as DNA, the CDR3 is TGTGCCAGCAAACTCACCCCCGGGCGCGAGCAGTACTTC. Its translation is CASKLTPGREQYF.

V and J are TRBV9 and TRBJ2-5; D is perhaps TRBD1 (5 bases). V was cut by 0 bases and J by 5 bases, with 17 bases left in between. CDR3 length equals 16 residues. Germline CDR1 reads SGDLS; CDR2 reads YYNGEE. The CDR3 DNA is TGTGCCAGCAGCGTAGGGGTAGGAATGAAGGGGGAGACCCAGTACTTC. Amino acid sequence: CASSVGVGMKGETQYF.

The chain uses TRBV11-2 and TRBJ2-5; D ambiguous. Germline CDR1 SGHAT, CDR2 FQNNGV. Trimming shortened V by 5 bases and J by 6 bases, and 13 bases separated the two germline ends. This CDR3 spans 13 amino acids. CDR3 coding DNA: TGTGCCAGCAGCCCATCCGGTACTAAGACCCAGTACTTC. Translating it yields CASSPSGTKTQYF.

The chain joins TRBV15 to TRBJ2-1; TRBD1 agrees at 7 bases. V was clipped by 0 bases and J by 2 bases; unmatched bases: 7. The CDR3 is 17 residues long. CDR1 is LNHNV and CDR2 is YYDKDF in the germline V gene (reference sequence). CDR3 loop: CATSRDLAGGTYNEQFF. Here the CDR3 DNA reads TGTGCCACCAGCAGAGATCTGGCAGGGGGAACCTACAATGAGCAGTTCTTC.

In this sample, this clonotype turned up a few times. V and J are TRBV10-3 and TRBJ1-1; tentative D call: TRBD1 (5 bases). The germline V gene has CDR1 ENHRY and CDR2 SYGVKD. The CDR3 extends over 13 amino acids. Between the trimmed V and J ends, which lost 7 bases and 0 bases, there was a span of 9 bases. CDR3 amino acids: CAITRGMNTEAFF. The CDR3 DNA reads as TGTGCCATCACCCGGGGCATGAACACTGAAGCTTTCTTT.

This clonotype was found a few times. The chain combines TRBV9 with TRBJ2-5; D may correspond to TRBD1 or TRBD2 (5 bases each). V was clipped by 0 bases and J by 2 bases, with 14 bases between them. The CDR3 extends over 16 amino acids. Germline lookup yields CDR1 SGDLS and CDR2 YYNGEE. DNA for the CDR3: TGTGCCAGCAGCGTAGGGGGGTCGACAGATCAAGAGACCCAGTACTTC. It translates to CASSVGGSTDQETQYF.

The chain employs TRBV6-2 or TRBV6-3 and TRBJ1-2, with D perhaps TRBD1 (5 bases). V gave up 8 bases and J gave up 0 bases, with 16 bases separating them. Per the germline V gene, CDR1 is MNHEY and CDR2 is SVGEGT. This CDR3 spans 15 amino acids. The CDR3 nucleotides read TGTGCCAGCCTGGACGGGGCAGACTCTAACTATGGCTACACCTTC. This codes for CASLDGADSNYGYTF.

The table lists this clonotype with a count of one. V gene TRBV15 combines with J gene TRBJ2-7, with 10 bases identical to TRBD2. This CDR3 is 16 amino acids long. V shed 8 bases and J 2 bases; nucleotides not matched to a gene: 12. CDR1 is LNHNV and CDR2 is YYDKDF in the germline V gene (reference sequence). CDR3 loop: CATASSGRVPTYEQYF. The CDR3 DNA reads TGTGCCACCGCCTCAAGCGGGAGGGTCCCAACCTACGAGCAGTACTTC. The full variable domain, completed using reference TRBV15 and TRBJ2-7, is DAMVIQNPRYQVTQFGKPVTLSCSQTLNHNVMYWYQQKSSQAPKLLFHYYDKDFNNEADTPDNFQSRRPNTSFCFLDIRSPGLGDTAMYLCATASSGRVPTYEQYFGPGTRLTVT.

This clonotype was observed a few times. The J gene is TRBJ2-1, the V gene TRBV5-6; 11 positions match TRBD2. CDR3 length: 16 residues. Losses at the gene ends were 1 base for V and 11 bases for J; bases not matched to a gene: 11. Germline V gene data show CDR1 as SGHDT and CDR2 as YYEEEE. The CDR3 region has the DNA TGTGCCAGCAGCTTGTATGGGACTAGCGGTACAATGAAGCAGTTCTTC. Translated, it gives CASSLYGTSGTMKQFF. The variable domain in full, with the rest retrieved from reference TRBV5-6 and TRBJ2-1, is DAGVTQSPTHLIKTRGQQVTLRCSPKSGHDTVSWYQQALGQGPQFIFQYYEEEERQRGNFPDRFSGHQFPNYSSELNVNALLLGDSALYLCASSLYGTSGTMKQFFGPGTRLTVL.

The J gene is TRBJ1-1, the V gene TRBV19; D call uncertain. Germline V gene data show CDR1 as LNHDA and CDR2 as SQIVND (reference sequence). The CDR3 consists of 13 residues. Trimming took 8 bases from V and 0 from J, leaving 10 bases between them. CDR3 residues: CASSDLLNTEAFF. In DNA form, the CDR3 reads TGTGCCAGTTCGGACCTTCTGAACACTGAAGCTTTCTTT.

This clonotype was detected only a few times. The chain combines TRBV9 with TRBJ1-1; D unresolved. V was cut by 0 bases and J by 3 bases, with 18 bases left in between. CDR3 length equals 17 residues. Germline V gives CDR1 SGDLS, CDR2 YYNGEE. CDR3 region: CASSVGSSVGWYTEAFF. In DNA, the CDR3 is TGTGCCAGCAGCGTAGGTAGCAGCGTTGGGTGGTACACTGAAGCTTTCTTT.

This clonotype was detected ten times or more. This chain uses TRBV6-2 or TRBV6-3 with TRBJ2-1; 12 bases line up with TRBD2. The CDR3 sequence is 15 residues long. The J segment lost 3 bases and the V segment lost 6 bases, leaving 3 bases of the junction unmatched. Germline assignment: CDR1 MNHEY and CDR2 SVGEGT. The CDR3 here is CASSQLAGGYNEQFF. The CDR3 DNA follows: TGTGCCAGCAGCCAACTAGCGGGGGGCTACAATGAGCAGTTCTTC.

This clonotype was recorded many times. The chain combines TRBV7-2 with TRBJ2-5; D unresolved. This CDR3 spans 16 amino acids. Per the germline V gene, CDR1 is SGHTA and CDR2 is FQGNSA. The V gene lost 0 bases and the J gene lost 2 bases, with 13 bases spanning the gap. The CDR3 DNA is TGTGCCAGCAGCTTAGCTCAGGCGCCAGTACAAGAGACCCAGTACTTC. Protein product: CASSLAQAPVQETQYF.

The chain employs TRBV5-4 and TRBJ2-3; 7 positions match TRBD1. V shed 0 bases, J shed 4 bases, and the junction held 11 bases outside the gene matches. This CDR3 region has 17 residues. Germline CDR1 SGHNT, CDR2 YYREEE (reference sequence). The CDR3 spells CASSLGTGRGGSDTQYF. In DNA, the CDR3 is TGTGCCAGCAGCTTGGGAACGGGGAGAGGGGGCTCAGATACGCAGTATTTT.

J is TRBJ2-1 and V is TRBV27; 9 bases are a match to TRBD1. The trim removed 6 bases at V and 14 bases at J, leaving 8 bases unmatched. Per the germline V gene, CDR1 is MNHEY and CDR2 is SMNVEV (reference sequence). The length of the CDR3 is 12 residues. CDR3 region: CASRGQGGGKFF. CDR3 in DNA: TGTGCCAGCAGGGGACAGGGTGGGGGGAAGTTCTTC.

This clonotype was detected ten times or more. The chain recombines TRBV9 with TRBJ2-5; D gene uncertain. The CDR3 extends over 15 amino acids. Between the trimmed V and J ends, which lost 0 bases and 0 bases, there was a span of 9 bases. CDR1 and CDR2 from the germline V gene are SGDLS and YYNGEE. The CDR3 loop reads CASSVGTTYQETQYF. CDR3 nucleotides: TGTGCCAGCAGCGTAGGAACAACGTACCAAGAGACCCAGTACTTC.

This clonotype was counted many times. This chain connects TRBV6-1 to TRBJ2-3, with TRBD2 as a possible D gene (5 bases). The CDR3 spans 13 residues. The germline V gene encodes CDR1 MNHNS and CDR2 SASEGT. The V gene lost 8 bases and the J gene lost 0 bases, with 9 bases spanning the gap. CDR3 loop: CASGGFSTDTQYF. The CDR3, as DNA: TGTGCCAGCGGCGGGTTTAGCACAGATACGCAGTATTTT.

V is TRBV12-3 or TRBV12-4 and J is TRBJ2-3; the match to TRBD2 covers 10 bases. CDR3 length: 18 amino acids. The ends lost 11 bases at V and 2 bases at J; junction bases unmatched: 19. In DNA, the CDR3 is TGTGCCTGCTGTTCTCCCGGACTAGCGGAAAAATCCACAGATACGCAGTATTTT. Translating gives CACCSPGLAEKSTDTQYF.

The chain joins TRBV6-1 to TRBJ1-5; D may be TRBD1 (5 bases). The ends were cut back, 6 bases at V and 3 bases at J, with 18 bases in the middle. Germline-derived CDR1 and CDR2 are MNHNS and SASEGT. The CDR3 runs to 16 residues. Here the CDR3 DNA reads TGTGCCAGCAGCCCCGGGGCCGATGGACTCAATCAGCCCCAGCATTTT. Translating gives CASSPGADGLNQPQHF.

This clonotype was seen a few times. The V call is TRBV9, the J call TRBJ2-1; TRBD2 agrees at 11 bases. The germline CDR1 and CDR2 sequences are SGDLS and YYNGEE. The CDR3 spans 16 residues. With V trimmed by 5 bases and J by 5 bases, 9 bases remained unmatched. The CDR3 here is CASSYTSGSFHNEQFF. Written as DNA, the CDR3 is TGTGCCAGCAGTTATACTAGCGGGAGTTTCCACAATGAGCAGTTCTTC.

This clonotype was recorded a few times. The chain links TRBV7-2 to TRBJ1-1, with no clear D. Germline values: CDR1 SGHTA, CDR2 FQGNSA. V was cut by 2 bases and J by 7 bases, with 8 bases left in between. The CDR3 contains 12 residues. CDR3 nucleotide sequence: TGTGCCAGCAGCTTACCTGTCGGTGAAGCTTTCTTT. It yields the protein CASSLPVGEAFF.

This clonotype was counted only a few times. The chain joins TRBV29-1 to TRBJ1-1; TRBD1 is a possible D gene (6 bases). Germline assignment: CDR1 SQVTM and CDR2 ANQGSEA. V lost 3 bases to trimming and J lost 8 bases, with 16 bases between them. This CDR3 has 13 residues. CDR3 nucleotide sequence: TGCAGCGTTGACAGGGGCACCCGGCTAGAAGCTTTCTTT. Protein product: CSVDRGTRLEAFF.

The CDR3 sequence is CASSLVGATYNSPLHF. DNA for the CDR3: TGCGCCAGCAGCTTGGTTGGGGCAACCTATAATTCACCCCTCCACTTT. This chain joins TRBV5-1 and TRBJ1-6; tentative D call: TRBD1 (5 bases). This CDR3 is 16 amino acids long. Germline V CDR1 and CDR2: SGHRS, YFSETQ. V was clipped by 0 bases and J by 2 bases, with 9 bases between them.

The CDR3 loop reads CASSYSFSGGRADTQYF. The CDR3 nucleotides are TGTGCCAGCAGTTACTCGTTTTCTGGGGGTCGGGCAGATACGCAGTATTTT. The V and J genes are TRBV6-5 and TRBJ2-3, with D perhaps assigned TRBD1 or TRBD2 (5 bases each). The CDR3 is 17 amino acids. Germline V gene data show CDR1 as MNHEY and CDR2 as SVGAGI. The germline V and J ends were trimmed by 0 bases and 4 bases, with 17 bases remaining between them.

This clonotype has only a few counts. The rearrangement uses TRBV2 and TRBJ2-7; 8 bases fit TRBD1. Per the germline V gene, CDR1 is SNHLY and CDR2 is FYNNEI. Trimming at V came to 3 bases and at J to 2 bases, leaving 3 bases not matched to a gene. The CDR3 has 14 residues. This CDR3 is CASSDGTGAYEQYF. The CDR3, as DNA: TGTGCCAGCAGTGACGGGACAGGAGCCTACGAGCAGTACTTC. The full variable domain, in which reference TRBV2 and TRBJ2-7 provide the parts outside the CDR3, is EPEVTQTPSHQVTQMGQEVILRCVPISNHLYFYWYRQILGQKVEFLVSFYNNEISEKSEIFDDQFSVERPDGSNFTLKIRSTKLEDSAMYFCASSDGTGAYEQYFGPGTRLTVT.

V and J are TRBV12-3 or TRBV12-4 and TRBJ1-1, with D possibly being TRBD1 (5 bases). V gave up 6 bases and J gave up 8 bases, with 16 bases separating them. CDR3 length: 13 amino acids. CDR3 sequence: CASRLQEAAEAFF. The CDR3 DNA is TGTGCCAGCAGGTTACAGGAAGCAGCCGAAGCTTTCTTT.

This clonotype was counted a few times. This rearrangement joins TRBV12-3 or TRBV12-4 to TRBJ2-7; weak D call: TRBD2 (5 bases). CDR3 length: 14 amino acids. V was cut by 3 bases and J by 7 bases, with 16 bases left in between. The CDR3 loop reads CASSFHLASGEQYF. The CDR3 DNA is TGTGCCAGCAGTTTTCACCTAGCCTCGGGGGAGCAGTACTTC.